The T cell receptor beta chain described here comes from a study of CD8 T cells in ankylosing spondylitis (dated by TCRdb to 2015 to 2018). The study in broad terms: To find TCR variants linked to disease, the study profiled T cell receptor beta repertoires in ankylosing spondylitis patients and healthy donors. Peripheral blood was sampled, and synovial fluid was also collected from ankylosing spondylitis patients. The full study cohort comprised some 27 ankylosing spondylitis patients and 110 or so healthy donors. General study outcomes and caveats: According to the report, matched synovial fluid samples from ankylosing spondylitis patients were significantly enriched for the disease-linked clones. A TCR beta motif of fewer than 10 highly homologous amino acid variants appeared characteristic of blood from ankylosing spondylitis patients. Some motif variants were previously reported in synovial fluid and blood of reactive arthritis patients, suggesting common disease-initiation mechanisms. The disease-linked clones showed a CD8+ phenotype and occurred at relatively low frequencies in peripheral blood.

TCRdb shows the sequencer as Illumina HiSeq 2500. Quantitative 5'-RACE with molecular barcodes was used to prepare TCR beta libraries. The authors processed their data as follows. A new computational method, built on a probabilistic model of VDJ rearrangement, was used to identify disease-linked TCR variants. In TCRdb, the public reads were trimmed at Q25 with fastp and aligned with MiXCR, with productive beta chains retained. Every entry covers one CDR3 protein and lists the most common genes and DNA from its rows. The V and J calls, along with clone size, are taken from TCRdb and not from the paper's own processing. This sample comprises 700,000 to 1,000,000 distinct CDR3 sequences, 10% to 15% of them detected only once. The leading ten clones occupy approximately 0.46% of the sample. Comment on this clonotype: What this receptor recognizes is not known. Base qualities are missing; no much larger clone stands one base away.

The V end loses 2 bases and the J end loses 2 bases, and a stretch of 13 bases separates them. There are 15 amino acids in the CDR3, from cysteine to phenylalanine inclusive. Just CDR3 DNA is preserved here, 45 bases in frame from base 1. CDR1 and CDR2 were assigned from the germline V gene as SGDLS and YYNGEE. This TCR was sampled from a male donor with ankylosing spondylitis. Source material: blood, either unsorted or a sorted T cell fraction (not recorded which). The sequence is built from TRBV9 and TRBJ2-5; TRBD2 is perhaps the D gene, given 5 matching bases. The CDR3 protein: CASSVSGTRQETQYF. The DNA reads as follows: TGTGCCAGCAGCGTGAGCGGAACACGACAAGAGACCCAGTACTTC.